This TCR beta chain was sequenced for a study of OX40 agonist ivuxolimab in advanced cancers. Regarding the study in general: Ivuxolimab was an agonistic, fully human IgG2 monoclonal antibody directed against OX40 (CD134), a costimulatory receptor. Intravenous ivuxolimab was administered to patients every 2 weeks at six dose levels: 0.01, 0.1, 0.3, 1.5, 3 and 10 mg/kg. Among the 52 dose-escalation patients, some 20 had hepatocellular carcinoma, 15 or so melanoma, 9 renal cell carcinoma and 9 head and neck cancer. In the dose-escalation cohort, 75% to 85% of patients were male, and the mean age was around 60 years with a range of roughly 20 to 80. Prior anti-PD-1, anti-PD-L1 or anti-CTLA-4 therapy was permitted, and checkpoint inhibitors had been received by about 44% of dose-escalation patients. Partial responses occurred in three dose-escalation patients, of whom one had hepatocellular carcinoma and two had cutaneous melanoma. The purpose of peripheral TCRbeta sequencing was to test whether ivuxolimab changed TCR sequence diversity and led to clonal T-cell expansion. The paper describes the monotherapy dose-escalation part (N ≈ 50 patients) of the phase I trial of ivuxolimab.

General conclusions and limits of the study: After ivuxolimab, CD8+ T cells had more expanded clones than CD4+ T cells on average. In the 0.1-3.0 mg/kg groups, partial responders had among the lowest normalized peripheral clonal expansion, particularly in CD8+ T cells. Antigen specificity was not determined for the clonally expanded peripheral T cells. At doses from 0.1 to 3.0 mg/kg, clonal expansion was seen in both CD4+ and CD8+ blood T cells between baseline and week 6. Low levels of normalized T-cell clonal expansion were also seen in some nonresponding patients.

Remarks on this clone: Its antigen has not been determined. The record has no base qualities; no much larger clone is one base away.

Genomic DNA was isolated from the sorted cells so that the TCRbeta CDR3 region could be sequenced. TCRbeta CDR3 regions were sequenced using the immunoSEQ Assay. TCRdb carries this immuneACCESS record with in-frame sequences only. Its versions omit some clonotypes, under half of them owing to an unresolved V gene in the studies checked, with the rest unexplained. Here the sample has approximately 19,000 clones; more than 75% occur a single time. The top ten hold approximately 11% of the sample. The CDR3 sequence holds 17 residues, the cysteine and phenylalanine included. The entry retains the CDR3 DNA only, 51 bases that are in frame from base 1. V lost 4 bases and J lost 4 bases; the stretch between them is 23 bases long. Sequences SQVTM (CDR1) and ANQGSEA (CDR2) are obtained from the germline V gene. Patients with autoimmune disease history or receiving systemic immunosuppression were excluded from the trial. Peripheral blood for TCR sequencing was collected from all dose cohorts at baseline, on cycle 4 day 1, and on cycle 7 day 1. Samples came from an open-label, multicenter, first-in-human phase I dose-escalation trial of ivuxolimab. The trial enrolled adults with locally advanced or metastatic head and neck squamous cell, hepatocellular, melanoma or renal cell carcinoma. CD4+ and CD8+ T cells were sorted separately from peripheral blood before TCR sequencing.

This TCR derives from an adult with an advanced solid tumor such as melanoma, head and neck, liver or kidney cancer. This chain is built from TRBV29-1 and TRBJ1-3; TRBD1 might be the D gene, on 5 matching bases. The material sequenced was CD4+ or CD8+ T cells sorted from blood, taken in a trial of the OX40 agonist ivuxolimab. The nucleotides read TGCAGCGTTGGACGGATTGACAGCACCAGCTACGGAAACACCATATATTTT. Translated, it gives CSVGRIDSTSYGNTIYF.